The rows below give T cell receptor beta chains drawn from one sample of a study of CD8 T cells in ankylosing spondylitis. One entry per CDR3 protein, called by TCRdb with MiXCR from the 5' RACE reads. The sample holds 250,000 or so distinct CDR3 sequences, 8% to 11% seen once. Material: blood, either unsorted or a sorted T cell fraction (not recorded which). These receptors were taken from a male donor with ankylosing spondylitis or in good health (not recorded which). The conserved cysteine and the conserved F or W are not part of the CDR3 here.

TRBJ2-1 | TRBV3-1 | ASSQDDLQRRF
TRBJ2-1 | TRBV3-1 | ASSPAPGTPIQF
TRBJ2-7 | TRBV20-1 | SAITTSGDSYEQY
TRBJ2-1 | TRBV7-9 | ASSRDNEQF
TRBJ2-2 | TRBV29-1 | SARGRGGTGELF
TRBJ1-5 | TRBV2 | ASSVWGDSRPQH
TRBJ1-1 | TRBV4-1 | ASSRLDRDVAEAF
TRBJ2-3 | TRBV7-2 | ASSLARDPTGAQY
TRBJ2-1 | TRBV21-1 | ASRYSGEQF
TRBJ2-4 | TRBV20-1 | SARDRLAKNIQY
TRBJ1-3 | TRBV20-1 | SASSASGNTIY
TRBJ2-4 | TRBV25-1 | ASSEMGDRGPQQY
TRBJ1-4 | TRBV11-2 | ASSSTFTGAGRSNEKLF
TRBJ2-3 | TRBV20-1 | SARQTSNTQY
TRBJ2-7 | TRBV3-1 | ASSPGTSADEQY
TRBJ2-1 | TRBV24-1 | ATSVGQGDYNEQF
TRBJ2-7 | TRBV5-6 | ASSLDRDRY
TRBJ1-1 | TRBV6-1 | ASSIDTSGEAF
TRBJ1-2 | TRBV6-6 | ASTQIGGRYT
TRBJ1-2 | TRBV12-3/TRBV12-4 | ASSGQGANGYT
TRBJ1-4 | TRBV30 | AWSAGGAREKLF
TRBJ1-1 | TRBV12-3/TRBV12-4 | ASSLAKGTEAF
TRBJ2-3 | TRBV5-6 | ASSLAGGLGDTQY
TRBJ1-5 | TRBV15 | ATSRDPGVPPQH
TRBJ1-1 | TRBV24-1 | ATSDAGNTEAF
TRBJ2-2 | TRBV6-1 | ASSPTRVGANTGELF
TRBJ2-1 | TRBV12-3/TRBV12-4 | ASSSLAGGRLYNEQF
TRBJ2-7 | TRBV29-1 | SVVEPGEQY
TRBJ1-1 | TRBV25-1 | ASSPVTEGNTEAF
TRBJ1-2 | TRBV4-1 | ASSQARGSFNYGYT
TRBJ1-3 | TRBV19 | ASKRRGERSGNTIY
TRBJ1-1 | TRBV14 | ASSQQGRNTEAF
TRBJ2-7 | TRBV21-1 | ASSKIRTSGSVYEQY
TRBJ2-3 | TRBV28 | ASSSLGTSGRALTDTQY
TRBJ1-4 | TRBV7-9 | ASRGTAGHFEKLF
TRBJ1-1 | TRBV9 | ASSAGDPNTEAF
TRBJ2-7 | TRBV27 | ASSLSRAGRFSYEQY
TRBJ1-5 | TRBV29-1 | SAAGGSGQPQH
TRBJ2-5 | TRBV3-1 | ASSQGGQGAETQY
TRBJ2-3 | TRBV12-3/TRBV12-4 | ASSSASGRGDTQY
TRBJ2-2 | TRBV6-5 | ASSYEAGASTGELF
TRBJ2-1 | TRBV20-1 | SARVGASYNEQF
TRBJ2-3 | TRBV2 | AGEAGLASDTQY